The rows below give T cell receptor beta chains drawn from one sample of a study of glioma-infiltrating T cells. TCRdb passed the multiplex PCR reads through MiXCR, listing each CDR3 protein once. The sample shows roughly 200,000 distinct CDR3 sequences, more than 25% of them seen only once. Sequencing used glioma tissue, nonneoplastic brain tissue, or PBMCs (not recorded which). These receptors originate from a human donor with low-grade glioma or glioblastoma, undergoing nonglioma brain surgery, or in good health (not recorded which). Each CDR3 is given with its conserved first and last residue. The D gene is left open where the match is weak. A row's size may be missing; if present it is once, few, many or a size class.

j_gene: TRBJ2-1
abundance: many
d_gene: NA
v_gene: TRBV27
CDR3nt: TGTGCCAGCAGTCCATACACCGATGAGCAGTTCTTC
CDR3aa: CASSPYTDEQFF

j_gene: TRBJ2-4
abundance: many
d_gene: TRBD1
v_gene: TRBV7-2
CDR3nt: TGTGCCAGCAGCCCGGACAGGGTTGCGGACATTCAGTACTTC
CDR3aa: CASSPDRVADIQYF

j_gene: TRBJ2-1
abundance: many
d_gene: TRBD2
v_gene: TRBV19
CDR3nt: TGTGCCAGTGCGTCGAGGCGGGGGGGGATTTACAATGAGCAGTTCTTC
CDR3aa: CASASRRGGIYNEQFF

j_gene: TRBJ1-2
abundance: NA
d_gene: TRBD1
v_gene: TRBV4-2
CDR3nt: TGTGCCAGCAGCTTAAGGGACAGGGTCGACTATGGCTACACCTTC
CDR3aa: CASSLRDRVDYGYTF

j_gene: TRBJ2-1
abundance: many
d_gene: NA
v_gene: TRBV4-3
CDR3nt: TGCGCCAGCAGCCAAGAGGTTAGCTCCTACAATGAGCAGTTCTTC
CDR3aa: CASSQEVSSYNEQFF

j_gene: TRBJ2-1
abundance: many
d_gene: TRBD2
v_gene: TRBV20-1
CDR3nt: TGCAGTGCTAGGGTGCGGCTAGCGGGGTCCAATGAGCAGTTCTTC
CDR3aa: CSARVRLAGSNEQFF

j_gene: TRBJ2-6
abundance: many
d_gene: TRBD2
v_gene: TRBV6-1
CDR3nt: TGTGCCAGCCGAGCGCGGGAGGCCCGCTCTGGGGCCAACGTCCTGACTTTC
CDR3aa: CASRAREARSGANVLTF

j_gene: TRBJ1-5
abundance: many
d_gene: NA
v_gene: TRBV19
CDR3nt: TGTGCCACCACTAGGGGAGGGGAGAGCAATCAGCCCCAGCATTTT
CDR3aa: CATTRGGESNQPQHF

j_gene: TRBJ2-1
abundance: many
d_gene: TRBD2
v_gene: TRBV6-2/TRBV6-3
CDR3nt: TGTGCCAGCACATACGCGCTAGCGGGAGGTTTAGTCAATGAGCAGTTCTTC
CDR3aa: CASTYALAGGLVNEQFF

j_gene: TRBJ2-6
abundance: few
d_gene: NA
v_gene: TRBV7-8
CDR3nt: TGTGCCAGCAGCTTATGGGTGGACCTCTCAGGGGCCAACGTCCTGACTTTC
CDR3aa: CASSLWVDLSGANVLTF

j_gene: TRBJ2-3
abundance: many
d_gene: NA
v_gene: TRBV15
CDR3nt: TGTGCCACCAGCAGAGGGGGAATATGGGATACGCAGTATTTT
CDR3aa: CATSRGGIWDTQYF

j_gene: TRBJ2-1
abundance: many
d_gene: NA
v_gene: TRBV27
CDR3nt: TGTGCCAGCAGTTTACTGGGCCGCAATGAGCAGTTCTTC
CDR3aa: CASSLLGRNEQFF

j_gene: TRBJ1-2
abundance: many
d_gene: NA
v_gene: TRBV6-1
CDR3nt: TGTGCCAGCAGTTCGTCAGTCGGGTATTATGGCTACACCTTC
CDR3aa: CASSSSVGYYGYTF

j_gene: TRBJ2-3
abundance: NA
d_gene: NA
v_gene: TRBV6-1
CDR3nt: TGTGCCAGCAATTACAGGTATATGACAGATACGCAGTATTTT
CDR3aa: CASNYRYMTDTQYF

j_gene: TRBJ1-1
abundance: NA
d_gene: NA
v_gene: TRBV6-2/TRBV6-3
CDR3nt: TGTGCCAGCAGTTACCTGGACCCAACTGAGGCTTTCTTT
CDR3aa: CASSYLDPTEAFF

j_gene: TRBJ2-1
abundance: NA
d_gene: NA
v_gene: TRBV15
CDR3nt: TGTGCCACCAGCAGAGATAAGGGGGGGTCCAATGAGCAGTTCTTC
CDR3aa: CATSRDKGGSNEQFF

j_gene: TRBJ1-6
abundance: many
d_gene: NA
v_gene: TRBV18
CDR3nt: TGTGCCAGCTCACCAGGGCTTCTCCCTAATTCACCCCTCCACTTT
CDR3aa: CASSPGLLPNSPLHF

j_gene: TRBJ1-1
abundance: many
d_gene: NA
v_gene: TRBV25-1
CDR3nt: TGTGCCAGCAGGGAGCAAGGTACTGAAGCTTTCTTT
CDR3aa: CASREQGTEAFF

j_gene: TRBJ2-1
abundance: many
d_gene: TRBD2
v_gene: TRBV27
CDR3nt: TGTGCCAGCAGTTTAACTAGCGGGAGATGGGATGAGCAGTTCTTC
CDR3aa: CASSLTSGRWDEQFF

j_gene: TRBJ2-5
abundance: NA
d_gene: TRBD2
v_gene: TRBV5-5
CDR3nt: TGTGCCAGCAGCTTAGATTTGCCTAGCGGGACCCAGTACTTC
CDR3aa: CASSLDLPSGTQYF

j_gene: TRBJ1-4
abundance: NA
d_gene: NA
v_gene: TRBV5-1
CDR3nt: TGCGCCAGCAGCTTATCACAGATGAGTAAAAAACTGTTTTTT
CDR3aa: CASSLSQMSKKLFF

j_gene: TRBJ2-3
abundance: NA
d_gene: TRBD2
v_gene: TRBV6-6
CDR3nt: TGTGCCAGCAGTTGGGGGAGGACTAGAGGAACGGATACGCAGTATTTT
CDR3aa: CASSWGRTRGTDTQYF

j_gene: TRBJ2-5
abundance: many
d_gene: NA
v_gene: TRBV27
CDR3nt: TGTGCCAGCAAAGATTCTGGCAACTACCAAGAGACCCAGTACTTC
CDR3aa: CASKDSGNYQETQYF

j_gene: TRBJ2-1
abundance: few
d_gene: TRBD2
v_gene: TRBV18
CDR3nt: TGTGCCAGCTCGCCTCCGGGACTAGAAGGTGGGAATGAGCAGTTCTTC
CDR3aa: CASSPPGLEGGNEQFF

j_gene: TRBJ1-1
abundance: many
d_gene: NA
v_gene: TRBV14
CDR3nt: TGTGCCAGCAGCCAAGGGATCGCCCACCTCACCACTGAAGCTTTCTTT
CDR3aa: CASSQGIAHLTTEAFF

j_gene: TRBJ2-3
abundance: NA
d_gene: TRBD1
v_gene: TRBV3-1
CDR3nt: TGTGCAAGCAGACCACAGACAGGGGGAAAAGATACGAAGGATTTT
CDR3aa: CASRPQTGGKDTKDF

j_gene: TRBJ1-4
abundance: NA
d_gene: NA
v_gene: TRBV7-9
CDR3nt: TGTGCCAGCAGCTTAGGCGGAGTGGATGAAAAACTGTTTTTT
CDR3aa: CASSLGGVDEKLFF

j_gene: TRBJ1-2
abundance: many
d_gene: NA
v_gene: TRBV5-1
CDR3nt: TGCGCCAGCAGCTTGTGGGCAGATGGCTACACCTTC
CDR3aa: CASSLWADGYTF

j_gene: TRBJ2-5
abundance: many
d_gene: TRBD1
v_gene: TRBV7-8
CDR3nt: TGTGCCAGCAGCACCGGGACAGCCCAAGAGACCCAGTACTTC
CDR3aa: CASSTGTAQETQYF

j_gene: TRBJ1-5
abundance: many
d_gene: NA
v_gene: TRBV12-3/TRBV12-4
CDR3nt: TGTGCCAGCAGCCCCCAGACGGGACCTACTAATCAGCCCCAGCATTTT
CDR3aa: CASSPQTGPTNQPQHF

j_gene: TRBJ2-6
abundance: many
d_gene: TRBD2
v_gene: TRBV19
CDR3nt: TGTGCCAGCCAGGGAGGGGAGGCTGGGGCCAACGTCCTGACTTTC
CDR3aa: CASQGGEAGANVLTF

j_gene: TRBJ2-7
abundance: many
d_gene: NA
v_gene: TRBV28
CDR3nt: TGTGCCAGCAGCCGACCGCGGACTACATACGAGCAGTACTTC
CDR3aa: CASSRPRTTYEQYF

j_gene: TRBJ1-5
abundance: many
d_gene: TRBD1
v_gene: TRBV27
CDR3nt: TGTGCCAGCAGTTTATCGCAGGGGGGAATTCAGCCCCAGCATTTT
CDR3aa: CASSLSQGGIQPQHF

j_gene: TRBJ2-2
abundance: many
d_gene: NA
v_gene: TRBV27
CDR3nt: TGTGCCAGCAGTTTTAGGTCTACCTGGCCCGGGGAGCTGTTTTTT
CDR3aa: CASSFRSTWPGELFF

j_gene: TRBJ1-1
abundance: NA
d_gene: NA
v_gene: TRBV29-1
CDR3nt: TGCAGCGTTGAAGATAGCGGGGCAGGGAACACTGAAGCTTTCTTT
CDR3aa: CSVEDSGAGNTEAFF

j_gene: TRBJ1-1
abundance: many
d_gene: TRBD1
v_gene: TRBV29-1
CDR3nt: TGCAGCGGCCGGGACAGGGGAATCACTGAAGCTTTCTTT
CDR3aa: CSGRDRGITEAFF

j_gene: TRBJ2-4
abundance: few
d_gene: NA
v_gene: TRBV29-1
CDR3nt: TGCAGCGTTGGAGGGGACGGCAAAAACATTCAGTACTTC
CDR3aa: CSVGGDGKNIQYF

j_gene: TRBJ2-7
abundance: NA
d_gene: TRBD2
v_gene: TRBV19
CDR3nt: TGTGCCAGTAGTCCTACGGCTAGCGGCCTCTACGAGCAGTACTTC
CDR3aa: CASSPTASGLYEQYF

j_gene: TRBJ1-2
abundance: many
d_gene: TRBD1
v_gene: TRBV4-2
CDR3nt: TGTGCCAGCAGCCCCCCGGGACAGGGTTATGGCTACACCTTC
CDR3aa: CASSPPGQGYGYTF

j_gene: TRBJ2-3
abundance: few
d_gene: TRBD2
v_gene: TRBV11-3
CDR3nt: TGTGCCAGCAGCTTAGCCGGGACTAGCGCTTCAGATACGCAGTATTTT
CDR3aa: CASSLAGTSASDTQYF

j_gene: TRBJ2-5
abundance: many
d_gene: NA
v_gene: TRBV27
CDR3nt: TGTGCCAGCAGTTTATGGACGGGAGAACAAGAGACCCAGTACTTC
CDR3aa: CASSLWTGEQETQYF

j_gene: TRBJ2-3
abundance: many
d_gene: TRBD1
v_gene: TRBV19
CDR3nt: TGTGCCAGTAGTCGATACAGGGGAGATACGCAGTATTTT
CDR3aa: CASSRYRGDTQYF

j_gene: TRBJ2-7
abundance: many
d_gene: TRBD1
v_gene: TRBV28
CDR3nt: TGTGCCAGCAGATGGACAGGGACCTACGAGCAGTACTTC
CDR3aa: CASRWTGTYEQYF

j_gene: TRBJ2-7
abundance: NA
d_gene: NA
v_gene: TRBV4-1
CDR3nt: TGCGCCAGCAGCCAAGGTCTGGCCGGGTACGAGCAGCACTTC
CDR3aa: CASSQGLAGYEQHF

j_gene: TRBJ2-1
abundance: many
d_gene: NA
v_gene: TRBV27
CDR3nt: TGTGCCAGCAGTAAGACAGGAAGCAATGAGCAGTTCTTC
CDR3aa: CASSKTGSNEQFF

j_gene: TRBJ2-7
abundance: NA
d_gene: NA
v_gene: TRBV10-3
CDR3nt: TGTGCCATCAGTGAGTCGCCGAACCTCTACGAGCAGTACTTC
CDR3aa: CAISESPNLYEQYF

j_gene: TRBJ2-5
abundance: many
d_gene: TRBD1
v_gene: TRBV5-4
CDR3nt: TGTGCCAGCACCCTGACAGGGCACGAGACCCAGTACTTC
CDR3aa: CASTLTGHETQYF

j_gene: TRBJ2-6
abundance: few
d_gene: NA
v_gene: TRBV19
CDR3nt: TGTGCCAGTAGTATTATAAGGACCTCTGGGGCCAACGTCCTGACTTTC
CDR3aa: CASSIIRTSGANVLTF